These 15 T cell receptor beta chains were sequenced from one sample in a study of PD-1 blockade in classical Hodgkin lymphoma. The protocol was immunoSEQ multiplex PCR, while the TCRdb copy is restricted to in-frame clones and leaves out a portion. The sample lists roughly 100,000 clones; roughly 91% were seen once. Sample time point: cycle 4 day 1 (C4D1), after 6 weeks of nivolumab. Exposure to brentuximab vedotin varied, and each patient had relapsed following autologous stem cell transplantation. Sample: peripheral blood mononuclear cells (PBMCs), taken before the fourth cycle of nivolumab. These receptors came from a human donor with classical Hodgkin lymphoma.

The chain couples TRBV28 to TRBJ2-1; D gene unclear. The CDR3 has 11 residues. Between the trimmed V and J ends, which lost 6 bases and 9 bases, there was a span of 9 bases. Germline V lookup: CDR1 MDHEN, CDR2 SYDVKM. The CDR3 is CASSPRLEQFF. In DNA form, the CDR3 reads TGTGCCAGCAGCCCACGCCTTGAGCAGTTCTTC. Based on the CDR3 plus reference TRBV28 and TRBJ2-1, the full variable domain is DVKVTQSSRYLVKRTGEKVFLECVQDMDHENMFWYRQDPGLGLRLIYFSYDVKMKEKGDIPEGYSVSREKKERFSLILESASTNQTSMYLCASSPRLEQFFGPGTRLTVL.

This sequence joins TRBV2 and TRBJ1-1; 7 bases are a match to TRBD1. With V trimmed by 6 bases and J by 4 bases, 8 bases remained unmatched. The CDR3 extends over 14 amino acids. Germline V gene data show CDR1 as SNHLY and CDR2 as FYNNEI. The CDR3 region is CASRSGGGSTEAFF. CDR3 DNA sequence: TGTGCCAGCAGGTCAGGGGGTGGGAGCACTGAAGCTTTCTTT.

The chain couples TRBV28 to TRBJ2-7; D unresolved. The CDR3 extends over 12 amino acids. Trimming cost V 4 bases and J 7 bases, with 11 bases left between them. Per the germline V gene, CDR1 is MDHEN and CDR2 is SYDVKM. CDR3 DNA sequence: TGTGCCAGCAGTTGGCCTGGGGTTGAGCAGTACTTC. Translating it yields CASSWPGVEQYF.

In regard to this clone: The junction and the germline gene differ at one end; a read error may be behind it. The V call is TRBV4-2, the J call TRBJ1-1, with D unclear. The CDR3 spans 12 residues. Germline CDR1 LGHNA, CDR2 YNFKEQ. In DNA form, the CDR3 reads TGTGCCAGCAGCCAAGAAGGGCCCGAATCCGTCTTT. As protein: CASSQEGPESVF.

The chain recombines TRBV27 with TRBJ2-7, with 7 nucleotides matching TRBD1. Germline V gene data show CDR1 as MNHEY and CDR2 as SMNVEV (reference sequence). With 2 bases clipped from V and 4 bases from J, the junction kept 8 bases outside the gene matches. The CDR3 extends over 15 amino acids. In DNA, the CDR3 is TGTGCCAGCAGTTTAAGAGGGACAGTCACTTACGAGCAGTACTTC. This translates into CASSLRGTVTYEQYF.

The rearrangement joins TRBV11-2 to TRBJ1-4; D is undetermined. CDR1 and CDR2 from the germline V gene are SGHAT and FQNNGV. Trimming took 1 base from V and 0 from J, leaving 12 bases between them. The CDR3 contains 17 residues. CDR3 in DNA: TGTGCCAGCAGCTTAGGTGAGGCGGGGACAACTAATGAAAAACTGTTTTTT. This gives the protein CASSLGEAGTTNEKLFF.

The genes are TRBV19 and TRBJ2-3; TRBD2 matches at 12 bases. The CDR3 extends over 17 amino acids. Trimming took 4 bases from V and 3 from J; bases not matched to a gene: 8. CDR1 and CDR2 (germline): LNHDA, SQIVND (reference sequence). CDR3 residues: CASSTTRLAGATDTQYF. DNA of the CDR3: TGTGCCAGTAGTACGACCAGACTAGCGGGAGCAACAGATACGCAGTATTTT.

In nucleotides, the CDR3 is TGTGCCAGCAGACAGGGTCCCGAGCAGTACTTC. Its protein product is CASRQGPEQYF. This chain connects TRBV6-5 to TRBJ2-7; D possibly corresponds to TRBD1 (6 bases). Germline V lookup: CDR1 MNHEY, CDR2 SVGAGI. The germline V and J ends were trimmed by 6 bases and 6 bases, with 9 bases remaining between them. The CDR3 totals 11 residues.

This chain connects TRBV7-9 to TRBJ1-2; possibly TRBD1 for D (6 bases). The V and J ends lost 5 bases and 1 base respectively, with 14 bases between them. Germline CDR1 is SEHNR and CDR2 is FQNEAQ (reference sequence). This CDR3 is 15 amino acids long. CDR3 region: CASSDRDKYNYGYTF. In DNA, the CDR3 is TGTGCCAGCAGCGACCGGGACAAATATAACTATGGCTACACCTTC.

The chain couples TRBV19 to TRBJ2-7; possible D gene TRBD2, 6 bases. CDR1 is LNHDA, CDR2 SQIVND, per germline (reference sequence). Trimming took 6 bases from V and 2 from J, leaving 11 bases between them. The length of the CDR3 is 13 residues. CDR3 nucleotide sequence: TGTGCCAGTAGCTTTGCTAGCGCCTACGAGCAGTACTTC. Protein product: CASSFASAYEQYF. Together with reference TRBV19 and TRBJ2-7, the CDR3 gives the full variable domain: DGGITQSPKYLFRKEGQNVTLSCEQNLNHDAMYWYRQDPGQGLRLIYYSQIVNDFQKGDIAEGYSVSREKKESFPLTVTSAQKNPTAFYLCASSFASAYEQYFGPGTRLTVT.

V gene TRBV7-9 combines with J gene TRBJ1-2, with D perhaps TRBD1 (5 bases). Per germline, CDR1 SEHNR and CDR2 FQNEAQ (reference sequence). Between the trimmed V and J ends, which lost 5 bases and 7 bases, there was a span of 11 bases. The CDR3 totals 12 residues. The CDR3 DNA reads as TGTGCCAGCAGCCCAACGACAGTTGGCTACACCTTC. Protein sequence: CASSPTTVGYTF.

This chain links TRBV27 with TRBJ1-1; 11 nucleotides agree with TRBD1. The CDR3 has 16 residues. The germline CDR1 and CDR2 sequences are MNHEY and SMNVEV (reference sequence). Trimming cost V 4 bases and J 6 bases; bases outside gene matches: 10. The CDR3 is CASSWGRGQGVAEAFF. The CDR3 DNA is TGTGCCAGCAGTTGGGGGCGGGGACAGGGGGTGGCTGAAGCTTTCTTT.

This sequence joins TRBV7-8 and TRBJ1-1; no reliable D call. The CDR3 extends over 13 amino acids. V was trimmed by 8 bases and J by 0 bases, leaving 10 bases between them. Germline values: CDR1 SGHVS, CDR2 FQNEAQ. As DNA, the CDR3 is TGTGCCAGCGGCTGGGGTTTGAACACTGAAGCTTTCTTT. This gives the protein CASGWGLNTEAFF.

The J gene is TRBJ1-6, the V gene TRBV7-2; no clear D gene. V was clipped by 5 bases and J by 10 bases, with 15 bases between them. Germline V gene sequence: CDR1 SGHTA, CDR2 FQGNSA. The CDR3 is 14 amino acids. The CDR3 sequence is CASSVGHAGSPLHF. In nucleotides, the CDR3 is TGTGCCAGCAGCGTGGGCCATGCCGGCTCACCCCTCCACTTT.

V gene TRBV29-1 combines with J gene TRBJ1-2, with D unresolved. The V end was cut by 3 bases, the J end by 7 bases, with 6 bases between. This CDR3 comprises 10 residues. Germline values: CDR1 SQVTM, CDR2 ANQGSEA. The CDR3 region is CSVDDRGYTF. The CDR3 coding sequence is TGCAGCGTTGATGACCGTGGCTACACCTTC.